Below, 24 T cell receptor beta chains from the same sample are listed, as sequenced in a study of T cells in Graves' hyperthyroidism and ophthalmopathy. What was amplified from RNA transcripts were TCR beta CDR3 regions. In the first-round RT-PCR of the TCR CDR3, the HTBI primer set was used. Using its own MiXCR run on the multiplex PCR reads, TCRdb lists one record per CDR3 protein. The data contain 250,000 to 350,000 distinct CDR3 sequences, more than 15% of them singletons. The sample consisted of blood. The receptor set was obtained from a woman in her fifties or sixties with Graves' ophthalmopathy.

The genes are TRBV3-1 and TRBJ1-2; 11 bases are a match to TRBD1. Trimming removed 3 bases from V and 6 bases from J; junction bases left unmatched: 3. This CDR3 contains 14 residues. Germline CDR1 and CDR2: LGHDT and YNNKEL (reference sequence). CDR3: CASSQEDRGHGYTF. CDR3 bases: TGTGCCAGCAGCCAGGAGGACAGGGGGCATGGCTACACCTTC.

This chain connects TRBV5-4 to TRBJ2-2; D is undetermined. This CDR3 region has 16 residues. Trimming cost V 0 bases and J 1 base, with 10 bases left between them. From germline, CDR1 is SGHNT and CDR2 YYREEE (reference sequence). The CDR3 region is CASSLANERNTGELFF. In nucleotides, the CDR3 is TGTGCCAGCAGCTTGGCTAACGAAAGGAACACCGGGGAGCTGTTTTTT. Full variable domain (missing parts from reference TRBV5-4 and TRBJ2-2): ETGVTQSPTHLIKTRGQQVTLRCSSQSGHNTVSWYQQALGQGPQFIFQYYREEENGRGNFPPRFSGLQFPNYSSELNVNALELDDSALYLCASSLANERNTGELFFGEGSRLTVL.

The rearrangement joins TRBV20-1 to TRBJ1-2; a possible D gene is TRBD1 (5 bases). There are 13 residues in the CDR3. CDR1 and CDR2 from the germline V gene are DFQATT and SNEGSKA (reference sequence). The CDR3 spells CSAHDLGGYGYTF. CDR3 bases: TGCAGCGCCCATGATTTGGGGGGCTATGGCTACACCTTC.

This clonotype was picked up many times. The chain combines TRBV7-8 with TRBJ2-7, with 7 bases fitting TRBD1. CDR3 size: 15 residues. V shed 3 bases and J 0 bases; nucleotides not matched to a gene: 5. Germline-derived CDR1 and CDR2 are SGHVS and FQNEAQ. The CDR3 reads CASSFGQESSYEQYF. In DNA form, the CDR3 reads TGTGCCAGCAGCTTCGGACAGGAGAGCTCCTACGAGCAGTACTTC.

The chain combines TRBV28 with TRBJ2-7, with 9 bases matching TRBD1. The V gene's germline CDR1 is MDHEN and CDR2 SYDVKM. The CDR3 has 14 amino acids. V trimming: 6 bases; J trimming: 7 bases; junction bases outside the gene matches: 10. The CDR3 reads CASRSGTGSFEQYF. DNA of the CDR3: TGTGCCAGCAGATCCGGGACAGGGTCGTTTGAGCAGTACTTC.

The chain employs TRBV12-3 or TRBV12-4 and TRBJ1-2, with TRBD1 matching 8 bases. The V and J ends lost 6 bases and 8 bases, in that order; junction bases with no gene match: 17. CDR3 length: 16 amino acids. CDR3 sequence (DNA): TGTGCCAGCAGCAAACCGGGACAGGCTTTTTTAGGCGGCTACACCTTC. Translated: CASSKPGQAFLGGYTF.

This chain connects TRBV6-1 to TRBJ2-7; D may be TRBD1 or TRBD2 (5 bases each). Germline V gene lookup returns CDR1 MNHNS and CDR2 SASEGT. The CDR3 is made up of 14 amino acids. V gave up 8 bases and J gave up 2 bases, with 16 bases separating them. CDR3: CASLRTQGPYEQYF. Written as DNA, the CDR3 is TGTGCCAGCCTTCGGACCCAGGGACCCTACGAGCAGTACTTC.

The sample holds many counts of this clonotype. The chain is built from TRBV6-2 or TRBV6-3 and TRBJ2-7, with 11 bases identical to TRBD2. V gave up 4 bases and J gave up 1 base; unmatched junction bases: 9. Per germline, CDR1 MNHEY and CDR2 SVGEGT. This CDR3 contains 17 residues. The CDR3 DNA sequence: TGTGCCAGCAGTTTCGGTAGCGGGAGGGCCAGATCCTACGAGCAGTACTTC. Its protein is CASSFGSGRARSYEQYF.

This clonotype showed up just a few times. The chain has TRBV19 and TRBJ1-5, with unresolved D. V was trimmed by 3 bases and J by 6 bases, leaving 12 bases between them. The CDR3 loop spans 14 amino acids. The germline gives CDR1 LNHDA, CDR2 SQIVND (reference sequence). Here the CDR3 DNA reads TGTGCCAGTAGTATTTTATCGGGTGGTCAGCCCCAGCATTTT. Amino acid sequence: CASSILSGGQPQHF.

This clonotype was observed many times. CDR3 sequence (DNA): TGTGCCAGCAGCTTAGTCAGGACAGCACAAGAGACCCAGTACTTC. Translated: CASSLVRTAQETQYF. The chain has TRBV11-2 and TRBJ2-5, with D tentatively TRBD1 (6 bases). Looked up from germline, CDR1 is SGHAT and CDR2 is FQNNGV. The CDR3 sequence is 15 residues long. V gave up 1 base and J gave up 2 bases, with 11 bases separating them.

This clonotype was found many times. The chain uses TRBV2 and TRBJ1-1; 9 positions match TRBD1. The J segment lost 3 bases and the V segment lost 7 bases, leaving 9 bases of the junction unmatched. The germline V gene encodes CDR1 SNHLY and CDR2 FYNNEI. The length of the CDR3 is 15 residues. The CDR3 protein is CASTGQGRVDTEAFF. For the CDR3, the DNA is TGTGCCAGCACTGGACAGGGGCGTGTGGACACTGAAGCTTTCTTT.

This clonotype was observed at least ten times. The chain couples TRBV11-2 to TRBJ1-4; D ambiguous. This CDR3 spans 13 amino acids. The V end was cut by 5 bases, the J end by 10 bases, with 14 bases between. From germline, CDR1 is SGHAT and CDR2 FQNNGV. The CDR3 coding sequence is TGTGCCAGCAGCATCAACCGAGGCCCAAAACTGTTTTTT. Amino acids: CASSINRGPKLFF. Variable domain in full (rest from reference TRBV11-2 and TRBJ1-4): EAGVAQSPRYKIIEKRQSVAFWCNPISGHATLYWYQQILGQGPKLLIQFQNNGVVDDSQLPKDRFSAERLKGVDSTLKIQPAKLEDSAVYLCASSINRGPKLFFGSGTQLSVL.

This clonotype was detected only a few times. This chain links TRBV19 with TRBJ2-7, with D tentatively TRBD1 or TRBD2 (5 bases each). From germline, CDR1 is LNHDA and CDR2 SQIVND (reference sequence). V shed 3 bases and J shed 2 bases, with 11 bases lying between them. CDR3 length: 14 amino acids. This CDR3 reads CASSIRGGPYEQYF. The CDR3 DNA sequence: TGTGCCAGTAGTATTCGGGGCGGCCCCTACGAGCAGTACTTC.

The sample holds a few counts of this clonotype. The chain recombines TRBV6-1 with TRBJ2-1, with TRBD2 identical over 12 bases. CDR3 length: 14 amino acids. Per the germline V gene, CDR1 is MNHNS and CDR2 is SASEGT. V gave up 7 bases and J gave up 7 bases; unmatched junction bases: 5. CDR3 in amino acids: CASKTSGGQNEQFF. CDR3 DNA sequence: TGTGCCAGCAAGACTAGCGGGGGACAAAATGAGCAGTTCTTC.

This clonotype was seen at least ten times. The chain recombines TRBV2 with TRBJ2-3; weak D call: TRBD1 (5 bases). The ends were cut back, 3 bases at V and 5 bases at J, with 9 bases in the middle. From germline, CDR1 is SNHLY and CDR2 FYNNEI. This CDR3 region has 13 residues. The CDR3 sequence: CASSESQGDTQYF. The DNA for the CDR3 is TGTGCCAGCAGTGAGTCTCAGGGAGATACGCAGTATTTT.

This clonotype was counted at least ten times. The V call is TRBV7-9, the J call TRBJ2-2; 7 nucleotides align to TRBD2. This CDR3 contains 15 residues. V lost 3 bases, J lost 5 bases, and 6 bases stayed unmatched. Germline V gene sequence: CDR1 SEHNR, CDR2 FQNEAQ (reference sequence). The CDR3 coding sequence is TGTGCCAGCAGCTTCGCGGGAGCTAGAACCGGGGAGCTGTTTTTT. Translation gives CASSFAGARTGELFF.

Many counts were recorded for this clonotype. V and J are TRBV2 and TRBJ2-5, with 9 bases fitting TRBD1. Germline V gene sequence: CDR1 SNHLY, CDR2 FYNNEI. This CDR3 is built from 14 residues. V trimming: 0 bases; J trimming: 11 bases; junction bases outside the gene matches: 7. As DNA, the CDR3 is TGTGCCAGCAGTGAAGCGGACAGGGGATCCGGTCAGTACTTC. Encoded protein: CASSEADRGSGQYF.

In this sample, this clonotype turned up many times. This chain uses TRBV20-1 with TRBJ2-7, with TRBD1 matching 7 bases. The germline gives CDR1 DFQATT, CDR2 SNEGSKA (reference sequence). V dropped 6 bases and J dropped 2; count of bases not matched to a gene: 4. The CDR3 consists of 12 residues. The CDR3 loop reads CSAEGQAYEQYF. DNA for the CDR3: TGCAGTGCCGAAGGACAGGCCTACGAGCAGTACTTC.

The chain recombines TRBV9 with TRBJ2-1; 11 bases fit TRBD2. The CDR3 length is 15 residues. CDR1 SGDLS and CDR2 YYNGEE come from the germline V gene. V lost 4 bases to trimming and J lost 5 bases; unmatched junction nucleotides: 5. The CDR3 nucleotides are TGTGCCAGCAGCATACGGACTAGCGGGCACAATGAGCAGTTCTTC. This encodes CASSIRTSGHNEQFF.

This clonotype was found many times. This chain links TRBV11-2 with TRBJ2-3, with D tentatively TRBD1 (6 bases). CDR1 is SGHAT and CDR2 is FQNNGV in the germline V gene. CDR3 length: 14 residues. Deletions cut 0 bases from V and 7 bases from J, with 11 bases between. CDR3 region: CASSLEQGSYTQYF. DNA for the CDR3: TGTGCCAGCAGCTTAGAACAGGGTTCGTATACGCAGTATTTT.

This clonotype was counted between two and nine times. J is TRBJ2-3 and V is TRBV19; possibly TRBD2 for D (6 bases). The germline V gene encodes CDR1 LNHDA and CDR2 SQIVND (reference sequence). V lost 6 bases to trimming and J lost 5 bases, with 18 bases between them. The CDR3 runs 15 residues. CDR3 loop: CASSVLGEEGDTQYF. CDR3 DNA: TGTGCCAGTAGCGTCCTAGGGGAGGAGGGAGATACGCAGTATTTT.

Many counts were recorded for this clonotype. The genes are TRBV6-1 and TRBJ2-2, with a possible D match to TRBD1 (5 bases). V was pared by 8 bases and J by 7 bases, with 17 bases between. The germline V gene has CDR1 MNHNS and CDR2 SASEGT. The CDR3 has 14 amino acids. The CDR3 DNA reads as TGTGCCAGCGGGGCCTCAACGGTTTTCGGGGAGCTGTTTTTT. It specifies CASGASTVFGELFF.

This clonotype was detected many times. This rearrangement joins TRBV20-1 to TRBJ1-1; the D is unclear. Germline assignment: CDR1 DFQATT and CDR2 SNEGSKA (reference sequence). The CDR3 loop spans 14 amino acids. Trimming stripped 3 bases from V and 2 bases from J, with 13 bases between. The CDR3 region is CSARGKVYNTEAFF. The CDR3 DNA reads as TGCAGTGCTAGGGGGAAAGTGTATAACACTGAAGCTTTCTTT.

For this clonotype: A much bigger clone sits one base away, suggesting this may be a read error. The chain joins TRBV28 to TRBJ1-2; D is uncertain. The CDR3 totals 12 residues. The germline gives CDR1 MDHEN, CDR2 SYDVKM. The CDR3 DNA is TGTGCCAGCCGTTTAGGAGGGTATGGCTACACCTTC. It is translated as CASRLGGYGYTF.